This paragraph covers one TCR beta chain sequence. There is no known antigen for this receptor. Base qualities are missing; no much larger clone stands one base away. The sample's time point label is to be understood as: pre-treatment sample, taken before nivolumab and TIL therapy. A phase I trial run at two centers enrolled adults with stage 4 NSCLC between October 2017 and early 2020. The samples were drawn from an open-label, single-arm phase I trial testing tumor-infiltrating lymphocyte therapy combined with nivolumab in advanced non-small cell lung cancer. Blood mononuclear cells were isolated from EDTA tubes by Ficoll gradient and were snap-frozen as pellets, and DNA was extracted with a Qiagen mini-prep kit. Using bias-controlled multiplex PCR with the immunoSEQ v3 hsTCRB kit, the TCR beta CDR3 regions were amplified from genomic DNA. An Illumina NextSeq 500 was used to sequence the TCR libraries, reaching around 1.8 million read pairs at survey level or roughly 4.5-6 million at deep level. The authors processed their data as follows. Clonality was reported by immunoSEQ Analyzer software, which also assigned V, D and J genes and filtered out non-productive sequences. Repertoires were compared using productive Simpson clonality and Morisita overlap index of productive TRB rearrangements between infused TIL and blood. Absolute clonotype counts in blood were estimated as lymphocyte count times CD3+ fraction times the clone's productive frequency. TCRdb took this table from immuneACCESS and kept in-frame rearrangements with V and J called. Such tables lack part of the clones; where checked against another copy, unresolved V genes explain under half of the gap, and the rest is unexplained. V and J calls and clone size follow that table, whereas D and trimming were derived from the DNA. In this sample the table shows some 43,000 clones, less than 80% of which occur a single time. About 15% of the sample is held by the ten biggest clonotypes.

The data derive from a study of TIL therapy for anti-PD-1-resistant metastatic lung cancer (dated by TCRdb to the early 2020s). Regarding the complete study: Tumors were collected before any PD-1/PD-L1 blockade, after which patients were given nivolumab, and patients who progressed were given lymphodepletion, an infusion of expanded TIL and IL-2. A median age of approximately 55 years (range about 35-85) and a median tumor PD-L1 proportion score of about 5.4% were recorded among enrolled patients. The cohort was composed predominantly of lung adenocarcinoma, with a few EGFR-mutant and two ALK-rearranged tumors included, and half of patients were identified as current or former smokers. Across the cohort, whole-exome sequencing showed a median non-synonymous tumor mutation burden of approximately 1.5 mutations per megabase. Tumor and peripheral blood T cell receptor beta sequencing was used to track clonotypes across tumor, expanded TIL product and serial blood samples. Broad study findings and their caveats: Generalizability was limited because the cohort was highly selected, with more treatment-naive, never-smoker and oncogene-addicted patients included than is typical. The baseline peripheral repertoire was partially replaced by infused TIL clonotypes, which then decayed over months, and no apparent association between persistence and response was found. The study protocol defined all tumor marker inferences as exploratory.

This specimen was blood, taken at baseline. The receptor was derived from a man aged 65 to 79 with non-small cell lung cancer.

Here is the DNA: TGTGCCATCAGTGAGCCCTTGGGGGCTAGCGGGAGGGCCGGTGAGCAGTTCTTC. Protein translation: CAISEPLGASGRAGEQFF. This chain joins TRBV10-3 to TRBJ2-1; TRBD2 lines up with 12 middle nucleotides. As encoded in the germline V gene, CDR1 is ENHRY while CDR2 is SYGVKD. V trim: 2 bases; J trim: 9 bases; unmatched bases: 14. From its cysteine to its phenylalanine, the CDR3 spans 18 amino acids. Only the CDR3 portion is preserved as DNA: 54 bases, with reading frame beginning at the first base.